This is a list of T cell receptor beta chains from one sample in a study of blood T cell repertoires in COVID-19. This table comes from immunoSEQ multiplex PCR, and its TCRdb copy is limited to in-frame clones, with some not included. The sample has some 170,000 clones, more than 75% seen once. Specimen: PBMCs or T cells enriched from blood (not recorded which). The receptors shown here come from a human donor with acute COVID-19. The donor label of this sample is uncertain. CDR3s include the opening cysteine and the closing phenylalanine or tryptophan. D genes are given only for firm matches. Size is omitted from some rows. Given values are once, few, many or a class for expanded clones.

abundance	d_gene	v_gene	j_gene	CDR3aa	CDR3nt
NA	TRBD2	TRBV5-8	TRBJ2-1	CASGTKFSNEQFF	TGTGCCAGTGGGACTAAATTCTCCAATGAGCAGTTCTTC
NA	NA	TRBV15	TRBJ2-6	CATSTYPSFSGANVLTF	TGTGCCACCTCTACGTACCCCTCCTTCTCTGGGGCCAACGTCCTGACTTTC
NA	TRBD1	TRBV30	TRBJ1-2	CAWSLAGDRENYGYTF	TGTGCCTGGAGCCTTGCAGGGGACAGGGAGAACTATGGCTACACCTTC
NA	NA	TRBV2	TRBJ1-4	CASTVDRTNEKLFF	TGTGCCAGCACCGTGGACAGAACTAATGAAAAACTGTTTTTT
NA	TRBD2	TRBV7-8	TRBJ2-7	CASDPKVDQGGNEQYF	TGTGCCAGCGACCCAAAGGTCGACCAGGGAGGGAACGAGCAGTACTTC
NA	NA	TRBV11-2	TRBJ1-4	CASSSVRGRNNEKLFF	TGTGCCAGCAGCTCCGTCAGGGGACGGAATAATGAAAAACTGTTTTTT
NA	NA	TRBV11-2	TRBJ1-1	CASSSRHPEAFF	TGTGCCAGCAGCTCCCGACACCCTGAAGCTTTCTTT
NA	NA	TRBV10-3	TRBJ1-3	CAISELQDTIYF	TGTGCCATCAGTGAGTTACAAGACACCATATATTTT
NA	TRBD2	TRBV5-1	TRBJ2-3	CASSLGRTSVADTQYF	TGCGCCAGCAGCTTGGGGCGGACTAGCGTCGCAGATACGCAGTATTTT
once	TRBD2	TRBV18	TRBJ2-1	CASSPPYRLAGGDEQFF	TGTGCCAGCTCACCACCGTATAGACTAGCGGGGGGAGATGAGCAGTTCTTC
NA	TRBD1	TRBV4-1	TRBJ2-6	CASSRTGQASGANVLTF	TGCGCCAGCAGCCGTACCGGACAGGCCTCTGGGGCCAACGTCCTGACTTTC
NA	TRBD1	TRBV24-1	TRBJ2-2	CATSGQGWTGELFF	TGTGCCACCAGTGGACAGGGGTGGACCGGGGAGCTGTTTTTT
NA	NA	TRBV3-1/TRBV3-2	TRBJ2-3	CASSQRPRGGYSTDTQYF	TGTGCCAGCAGCCAAAGGCCCAGGGGCGGTTATAGCACAGATACGCAGTATTTT
NA	NA	TRBV5-1	TRBJ2-2	CASSFGQGSPGELFF	TGCGCCAGCAGCTTTGGGCAGGGAAGCCCCGGGGAGCTGTTTTTT
NA	NA	TRBV7-9	TRBJ2-1	CARGGLNEQFF	TGTGCAAGGGGGGGCCTCAATGAGCAGTTCTTC
NA	NA	TRBV6-5	TRBJ1-1	CASTALALRDTEAFF	TGTGCCAGCACAGCCCTGGCTCTCAGGGACACTGAAGCTTTCTTT
NA	TRBD1	TRBV6-5	TRBJ2-2	CASSYSTGHTGELFF	TGTGCCAGCAGTTACTCGACAGGGCACACCGGGGAGCTGTTTTTT
NA	NA	TRBV7-2	TRBJ1-3	CASSPFRVTSGNTIYF	TGTGCCAGCAGCCCCTTCAGGGTAACGTCTGGAAACACCATATATTTT
NA	TRBD1	TRBV27	TRBJ2-7	CASSRRDRGLEQYF	TGTGCCAGCAGCCGCCGGGACAGGGGGTTGGAGCAGTACTTC
once	TRBD1	TRBV4-1	TRBJ2-7	CASSRQWETGNYEQYF	TGCGCCAGCAGCCGGCAGTGGGAGACAGGGAACTACGAGCAGTACTTC
NA	NA	TRBV10-3	TRBJ1-1	CAISERGTVNTEAFF	TGTGCCATCAGTGAAAGGGGAACGGTGAACACTGAAGCTTTCTTT
NA	NA	TRBV5-5	TRBJ1-1	CASSFQANTEAFF	TGTGCCAGCAGCTTCCAGGCGAACACTGAAGCTTTCTTT
NA	NA	TRBV19	TRBJ2-3	CASSMGPGRTDTQYF	TGTGCCAGTAGTATGGGGCCAGGGCGGACAGATACGCAGTATTTT
once	NA	TRBV12-3/TRBV12-4	TRBJ2-7	CASGRGDYEQYF	TGTGCCAGCGGGAGAGGTGACTACGAGCAGTACTTC
NA	NA	TRBV6-5	TRBJ1-3	CASSYSGVSGNTIYF	TGTGCCAGCAGTTACTCAGGGGTCTCTGGAAACACCATATATTTT
NA	NA	TRBV27	TRBJ2-7	CASSNGIHYEQYF	TGTGCCAGCAGTAACGGGATTCACTACGAGCAGTACTTC
NA	TRBD1	TRBV5-4	TRBJ1-2	CASSQGQVKGYTF	TGTGCCAGCAGCCAAGGACAGGTCAAAGGCTACACCTTC
NA	TRBD2	TRBV6-5	TRBJ2-3	CASSLERGATHTQYF	TGTGCCAGCAGTTTGGAGCGGGGTGCGACGCATACGCAGTATTTT
NA	NA	TRBV4-1	TRBJ2-1	CASSPGTLQFF	TGCGCCAGCAGCCCCGGGACTTTGCAGTTCTTC
NA	TRBD1	TRBV5-4	TRBJ2-7	CASSLEAGGYEQYF	TGTGCCAGCAGCTTGGAGGCAGGGGGCTACGAGCAGTACTTC
once	TRBD1	TRBV23-1	TRBJ1-5	CASSPRTGGKGEPQHF	TGCGCCAGCAGTCCGCGGACAGGGGGCAAGGGGGAGCCCCAGCATTTT
NA	NA	TRBV5-1	TRBJ2-3	CASSRNGQWADTQYF	TGCGCCAGCAGCCGAAACGGACAGTGGGCAGATACGCAGTATTTT
NA	NA	TRBV7-8	TRBJ1-5	CASSRQPKLVDRASAQPQHF	TGTGCCAGCAGCCGACAACCGAAACTCGTCGACAGAGCCTCAGCTCAGCCCCAGCATTTT
NA	NA	TRBV3-1/TRBV3-2	TRBJ2-3	CASSQGDAGNTDTQYF	TGTGCCAGCAGCCAAGGGGACGCGGGGAACACAGATACGCAGTATTTT
NA	NA	TRBV6-6	TRBJ2-7	CASSYSAGITYEQYF	TGTGCCAGCAGTTACTCCGCAGGGATTACCTACGAGCAGTACTTC
NA	TRBD1	TRBV4-1	TRBJ2-5	CASSQEPRGGETQYF	TGCGCCAGCAGCCAAGAGCCTAGAGGGGGCGAGACCCAGTACTTC
NA	NA	TRBV15	TRBJ2-3	CATSRGDSPSTDTQYF	TGTGCCACCAGCAGAGGTGACAGTCCTAGCACAGATACGCAGTATTTT
NA	NA	TRBV7-9	TRBJ1-1	CASSIDSNTEAFF	TGTGCCAGCAGCATCGACAGCAACACTGAAGCTTTCTTT
NA	TRBD1	TRBV6-2/TRBV6-3	TRBJ2-5	CASSSPGGARVETQYF	TGTGCCAGCAGTTCCCCAGGGGGCGCAAGGGTAGAGACCCAGTACTTC
few	NA	TRBV7-9	TRBJ2-7	CASSPMTAEQYF	TGTGCCAGCAGCCCTATGACAGCCGAGCAGTACTTC